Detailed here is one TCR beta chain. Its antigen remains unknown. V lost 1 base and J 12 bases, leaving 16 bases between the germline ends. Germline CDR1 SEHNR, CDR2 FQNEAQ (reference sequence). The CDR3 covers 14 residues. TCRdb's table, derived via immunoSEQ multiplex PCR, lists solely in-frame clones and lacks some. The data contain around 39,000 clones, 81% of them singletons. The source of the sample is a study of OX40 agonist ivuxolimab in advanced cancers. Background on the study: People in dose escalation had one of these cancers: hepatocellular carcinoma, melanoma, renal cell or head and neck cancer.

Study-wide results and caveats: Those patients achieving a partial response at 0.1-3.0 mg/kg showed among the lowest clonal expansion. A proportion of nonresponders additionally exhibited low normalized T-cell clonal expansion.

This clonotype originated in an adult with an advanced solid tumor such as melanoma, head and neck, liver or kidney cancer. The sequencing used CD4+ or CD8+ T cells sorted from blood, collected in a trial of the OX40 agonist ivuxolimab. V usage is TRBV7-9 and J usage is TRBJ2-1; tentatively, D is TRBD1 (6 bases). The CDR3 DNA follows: TGTGCCAGCAGCTTAGAAGAGGTGGGGGCAGGGCAGTTCTTC. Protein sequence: CASSLEEVGAGQFF.